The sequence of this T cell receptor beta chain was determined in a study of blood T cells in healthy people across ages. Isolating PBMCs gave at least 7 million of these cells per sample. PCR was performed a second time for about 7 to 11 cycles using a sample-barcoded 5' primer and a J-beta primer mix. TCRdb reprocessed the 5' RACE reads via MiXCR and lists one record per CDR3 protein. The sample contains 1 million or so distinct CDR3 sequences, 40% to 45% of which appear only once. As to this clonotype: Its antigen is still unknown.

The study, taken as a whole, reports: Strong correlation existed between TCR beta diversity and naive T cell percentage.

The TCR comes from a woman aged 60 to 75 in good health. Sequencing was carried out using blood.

Written as DNA, the CDR3 is TGCGCCAGCAGCTTGGCCGAAATGGGCGAGCAGTACTTC. This gives the protein CASSLAEMGEQYF. This rearrangement joins TRBV5-1 to TRBJ2-5; no clear D. The assigned J gene may be wrong: the sequence end matches TRBJ2-7 better. Germline CDR1 is SGHRS and CDR2 is YFSETQ. The CDR3 contains 13 residues.